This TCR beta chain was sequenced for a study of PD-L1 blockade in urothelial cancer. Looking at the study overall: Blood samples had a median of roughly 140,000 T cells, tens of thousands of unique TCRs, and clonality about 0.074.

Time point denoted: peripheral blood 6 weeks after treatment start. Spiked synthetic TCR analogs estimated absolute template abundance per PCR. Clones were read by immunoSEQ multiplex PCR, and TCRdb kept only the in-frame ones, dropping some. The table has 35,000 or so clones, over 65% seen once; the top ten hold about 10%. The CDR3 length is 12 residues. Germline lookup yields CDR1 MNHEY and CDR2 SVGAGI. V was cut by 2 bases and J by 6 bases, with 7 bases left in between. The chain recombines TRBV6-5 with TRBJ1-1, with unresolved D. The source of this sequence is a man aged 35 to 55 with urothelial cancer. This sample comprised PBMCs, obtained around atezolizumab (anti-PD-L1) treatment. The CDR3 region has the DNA TGTGCCAGCAGTTACATCGGGGCTGAAGCTTTCTTT. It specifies CASSYIGAEAFF.